This T cell receptor beta chain was recovered during a study of cytomegalovirus exposure and HLA in healthy donors. Study-wide context: Unique TCRs from HLA-typed donors, 75 million to 100 million of them, were held in an early data release. Overall study findings and caveats: According to an earlier analysis, most TCR beta V segments yielded productive rearrangements about 87% or about 30% of the time. The study recorded 150 to 200 TCR beta chains that were cytomegalovirus-associated. While the bulk of TCR sequences proved rare, some public TCRs turned up in many donors.

The CDR3 runs 16 residues. With 4 bases removed from V and 1 base from J, the gap between germline ends came to 15 bases. Germline V gene sequence: CDR1 SGHRS, CDR2 YFSETQ. As regards this clone: As yet, its antigen is unknown.

The PCR made use of 60 Vbeta and 13 Jbeta primers. Method: immunoSEQ multiplex PCR; TCRdb's copy keeps in-frame clones and lacks some. Of around 160,000 clones listed, more than 70% are singletons. The chain links TRBV5-1 to TRBJ2-1, with D possibly matching TRBD2 (6 bases). This sequence originates from a male donor in good health and CMV-seronegative. The sequenced material came from PBMCs. The CDR3 spells CASSPGGGESYNEQFF. The CDR3, as DNA: TGCGCCAGCAGCCCGGGTGGAGGGGAGTCCTACAATGAGCAGTTCTTC.